The rows below give T cell receptor beta chains drawn from one sample of a study of control samples from healthy donors and cancer patients. This table comes from immunoSEQ multiplex PCR, and its TCRdb copy is limited to in-frame clones, with some not included. The sample records approximately 140,000 clones, less than 90% being singletons. Sequenced material: blood. The receptors originated from a woman aged 25 to 39 in good health. CDR3s include the opening cysteine and the closing phenylalanine or tryptophan. A D gene is named only where the DNA matches it firmly. For some rows the clone size is stated as once, few or many, or as a class when expanded; others skip it.

D gene: .
clone size: .
V gene: TRBV10-3
CDR3 length: 13
J gene: TRBJ1-3
CDR3 DNA: TGTGCCATCAGGGGTAGCTCTGGAAACACCATATATTTT
CDR3 protein: CAIRGSSGNTIYF

D gene: .
clone size: .
V gene: TRBV21-1
CDR3 length: 15
J gene: TRBJ2-1
CDR3 DNA: TGTGCCAGCAGCACACTGGAGGCAGGGGCCAATGAGCAGTTCTTC
CDR3 protein: CASSTLEAGANEQFF

D gene: .
clone size: .
V gene: TRBV10-3
CDR3 length: 14
J gene: TRBJ1-4
CDR3 DNA: TGTGCCATCAGTGAAGGTGGGGGGGATGAAAAACTGTTTTTT
CDR3 protein: CAISEGGGDEKLFF

D gene: TRBD2
clone size: .
V gene: TRBV2
CDR3 length: 15
J gene: TRBJ2-5
CDR3 DNA: TGTGCCAGCGGTGGACTAGCGGGAGGGGTAGGGACCCAGTACTTC
CDR3 protein: CASGGLAGGVGTQYF

D gene: .
clone size: .
V gene: TRBV6-6
CDR3 length: 13
J gene: TRBJ1-3
CDR3 DNA: TGTGCCAGCAGTTACGTCCAGGGAAACACCATATATTTT
CDR3 protein: CASSYVQGNTIYF

D gene: .
clone size: .
V gene: TRBV23-1
CDR3 length: 9
J gene: TRBJ2-7
CDR3 DNA: TGCGCCAGCAGAAACGCGCAGTACTTC
CDR3 protein: CASRNAQYF

D gene: .
clone size: .
V gene: TRBV6-1
CDR3 length: 12
J gene: TRBJ1-5
CDR3 DNA: TGTGCCAGCAGTGAAGCGCCGGAACCCCAGCATTTT
CDR3 protein: CASSEAPEPQHF

D gene: .
clone size: few
V gene: TRBV27
CDR3 length: 12
J gene: TRBJ2-7
CDR3 DNA: TGTGCCAGCAGTCATCGGAGGGGGGAGCAGTACTTC
CDR3 protein: CASSHRRGEQYF

D gene: TRBD2
clone size: .
V gene: TRBV29-1
CDR3 length: 15
J gene: TRBJ2-7
CDR3 DNA: TGCAGCGTCGGAAAAACTAGCGGGAGTGGCACCGAGCAGTACTTC
CDR3 protein: CSVGKTSGSGTEQYF

D gene: TRBD2
clone size: .
V gene: TRBV18
CDR3 length: 15
J gene: TRBJ2-1
CDR3 DNA: TGTGCCAGCTCAACCGGGACTAGCGGGAGGAATGAGCAGTTCTTC
CDR3 protein: CASSTGTSGRNEQFF

D gene: .
clone size: .
V gene: TRBV6-4
CDR3 length: 18
J gene: TRBJ1-4
CDR3 DNA: TGTGCCAGCAGTAAAGACAGTCGGTCCTTAACTACTAATGAAAAACTGTTTTTT
CDR3 protein: CASSKDSRSLTTNEKLFF

D gene: TRBD2
clone size: .
V gene: TRBV29-1
CDR3 length: 14
J gene: TRBJ2-2
CDR3 DNA: TGCAGCGTTGAAGAAGCGGGAAACACCGGGGAGCTGTTTTTT
CDR3 protein: CSVEEAGNTGELFF

D gene: TRBD1
clone size: .
V gene: TRBV7-2
CDR3 length: 16
J gene: TRBJ1-2
CDR3 DNA: TGTGCCAGCAGCCTAGAACGGACAGGGTACCCCTATGGCTACACCTTC
CDR3 protein: CASSLERTGYPYGYTF

D gene: .
clone size: few
V gene: TRBV5-1
CDR3 length: 16
J gene: TRBJ2-2
CDR3 DNA: TGCGCCAGCAGCTGGGGCGGTAGCGGTAACACCGGGGAGCTGTTTTTT
CDR3 protein: CASSWGGSGNTGELFF

D gene: .
clone size: .
V gene: TRBV4-2
CDR3 length: 13
J gene: TRBJ1-1
CDR3 DNA: TGTGCCAGCAGCCAAGACCTGAAGACTGAAGCTTTCTTT
CDR3 protein: CASSQDLKTEAFF

D gene: .
clone size: .
V gene: TRBV2
CDR3 length: 12
J gene: TRBJ2-1
CDR3 DNA: TGTGCCAGCGCGCAAAGTGGGGATGAGCAGTTCTTC
CDR3 protein: CASAQSGDEQFF

D gene: .
clone size: few
V gene: TRBV28
CDR3 length: 14
J gene: TRBJ1-2
CDR3 DNA: TGTGCCAGCAGTTTTCCGGAGGGGAACTATGGCTACACCTTC
CDR3 protein: CASSFPEGNYGYTF

D gene: TRBD1
clone size: .
V gene: TRBV6-1
CDR3 length: 14
J gene: TRBJ1-5
CDR3 DNA: TGTGCCAGCAGTGACGGACAGGTGGGTCAGCCCCAGCATTTT
CDR3 protein: CASSDGQVGQPQHF

D gene: TRBD2
clone size: .
V gene: TRBV2
CDR3 length: 18
J gene: TRBJ2-2
CDR3 DNA: TGTGCCAGCATAGCAAGTCGCGGGACTATGATAAGTGGTGGGGAGCTGTTTTTT
CDR3 protein: CASIASRGTMISGGELFF

D gene: .
clone size: .
V gene: TRBV5-1
CDR3 length: 16
J gene: TRBJ1-5
CDR3 DNA: TGCGCCAGCAGCTTGGAGGGGGGGGGCGGCAATCAGCCCCAGCATTTT
CDR3 protein: CASSLEGGGGNQPQHF

D gene: .
clone size: .
V gene: TRBV28
CDR3 length: 15
J gene: TRBJ1-5
CDR3 DNA: TGTGCCAGCAGCACCTTCCAGGCTAGCAATCAGCCCCAGCATTTT
CDR3 protein: CASSTFQASNQPQHF

D gene: .
clone size: .
V gene: TRBV5-1
CDR3 length: 15
J gene: TRBJ1-5
CDR3 DNA: TGCGCCAGCAGCTTGGAGGGGGTCACAAATCAGCCCCAGCATTTT
CDR3 protein: CASSLEGVTNQPQHF

D gene: .
clone size: .
V gene: TRBV28
CDR3 length: 17
J gene: TRBJ2-2
CDR3 DNA: TGTGCCAGCAGTCCCATCATGGGGACATCCAACACCGGGGAGCTGTTTTTT
CDR3 protein: CASSPIMGTSNTGELFF

D gene: .
clone size: .
V gene: TRBV5-1
CDR3 length: 13
J gene: TRBJ2-7
CDR3 DNA: TGCGCCAGCAGCTTGGAAGGGAACTACGAGCAGTACTTC
CDR3 protein: CASSLEGNYEQYF

D gene: .
clone size: .
V gene: TRBV30
CDR3 length: 16
J gene: TRBJ1-2
CDR3 DNA: TGTGCCTGGAGTGTACTAGGAACAGGGCTTAGGGGTGGCTACACCTTC
CDR3 protein: CAWSVLGTGLRGGYTF

D gene: TRBD1
clone size: .
V gene: TRBV19
CDR3 length: 15
J gene: TRBJ1-1
CDR3 DNA: TGTGCCAGTAGTACGCAGGGGGCAAGAGGCACTGAAGCTTTCTTT
CDR3 protein: CASSTQGARGTEAFF

D gene: TRBD1
clone size: .
V gene: TRBV18
CDR3 length: 14
J gene: TRBJ1-6
CDR3 DNA: TGTGCCAGCTCACCGTCCGGGACAGCCTCACCCCTCCACTTT
CDR3 protein: CASSPSGTASPLHF

D gene: .
clone size: .
V gene: TRBV20-1
CDR3 length: 10
J gene: TRBJ1-4
CDR3 DNA: TGCAGTGCTAGAAATGAAAAACTGTTTTTT
CDR3 protein: CSARNEKLFF

D gene: .
clone size: .
V gene: TRBV11-3
CDR3 length: 15
J gene: TRBJ2-1
CDR3 DNA: TGTGCCAGCAGCTTGGGGGTCCCCTCCTACAATGAGCAGTTCTTC
CDR3 protein: CASSLGVPSYNEQFF

D gene: TRBD2
clone size: .
V gene: TRBV19
CDR3 length: 15
J gene: TRBJ2-1
CDR3 DNA: TGTGCCAGTAGTATCGGACTAGCGGGTCACAATGAGCAGTTCTTC
CDR3 protein: CASSIGLAGHNEQFF

D gene: TRBD1
clone size: .
V gene: TRBV3-1/TRBV3-2
CDR3 length: 13
J gene: TRBJ1-3
CDR3 DNA: TGTGCCAGCAGTCGACAGGGTGGAAACACCATATATTTT
CDR3 protein: CASSRQGGNTIYF

D gene: .
clone size: .
V gene: TRBV14
CDR3 length: 15
J gene: TRBJ1-1
CDR3 DNA: TGTGCCAGCAGCCAAGACGCGGCTCGCTGGGGTGAAGCTTTCTTT
CDR3 protein: CASSQDAARWGEAFF

D gene: TRBD2
clone size: .
V gene: TRBV2
CDR3 length: 15
J gene: TRBJ2-5
CDR3 DNA: TGTGCCAGCAGCGCGACTAGCGGGAGACGGGAGACCCAGTACTTC
CDR3 protein: CASSATSGRRETQYF

D gene: TRBD1
clone size: .
V gene: TRBV30
CDR3 length: 13
J gene: TRBJ1-5
CDR3 DNA: TGTGCCTGGGGGAAACAGGGGTCTCAGCCCCAGCATTTT
CDR3 protein: CAWGKQGSQPQHF

D gene: TRBD1
clone size: .
V gene: TRBV28
CDR3 length: 15
J gene: TRBJ1-2
CDR3 DNA: TGTGCCAGCAGCATCTCAACAGGGGTCGACTATGGCTACACCTTC
CDR3 protein: CASSISTGVDYGYTF

D gene: TRBD1
clone size: .
V gene: TRBV28
CDR3 length: 15
J gene: TRBJ1-5
CDR3 DNA: TGTGCCAGCAGTTCTCGCGACAGGGGCAGTCAGCCCCAGCATTTT
CDR3 protein: CASSSRDRGSQPQHF

D gene: TRBD1
clone size: .
V gene: TRBV11-1
CDR3 length: 14
J gene: TRBJ2-3
CDR3 DNA: TGTGCCAGCAGCTGGGACAGGTGGGGAGATACGCAGTATTTT
CDR3 protein: CASSWDRWGDTQYF

D gene: .
clone size: .
V gene: TRBV6-1
CDR3 length: 15
J gene: TRBJ2-7
CDR3 DNA: TGTGCCAGCAGTGAAGCTTACGAGCGTTTTTACGAGCAGTACTTC
CDR3 protein: CASSEAYERFYEQYF

D gene: .
clone size: .
V gene: TRBV10-3
CDR3 length: 12
J gene: TRBJ2-1
CDR3 DNA: TGTGCCATCAGTTCCCTGGACAATGAGCAGTTCTTC
CDR3 protein: CAISSLDNEQFF

D gene: .
clone size: .
V gene: TRBV3-1/TRBV3-2
CDR3 length: 14
J gene: TRBJ1-1
CDR3 DNA: TGTGCCAGCAGGGGACTTCAACTGAACACTGAAGCTTTCTTT
CDR3 protein: CASRGLQLNTEAFF

D gene: .
clone size: .
V gene: TRBV5-5
CDR3 length: 14
J gene: TRBJ2-5
CDR3 DNA: TGTGCCAGCAGCTTGATAGGGGTTCAAGAGACCCAGTACTTC
CDR3 protein: CASSLIGVQETQYF

D gene: .
clone size: .
V gene: TRBV4-1
CDR3 length: 12
J gene: TRBJ1-4
CDR3 DNA: TGCGCCAGCAGCCAAGGAGGGGTAAAACTGTTTTTT
CDR3 protein: CASSQGGVKLFF

D gene: TRBD2
clone size: few
V gene: TRBV9
CDR3 length: 16
J gene: TRBJ2-7
CDR3 DNA: TGTGCCAGCAGCGTTCTGGGACTAGCGGCTACCTACGAGCAGTACTTC
CDR3 protein: CASSVLGLAATYEQYF

D gene: TRBD1
clone size: .
V gene: TRBV19
CDR3 length: 15
J gene: TRBJ2-5
CDR3 DNA: TGTGCCAGTAGTAGGGACAGACCCAGTCAAGAGACCCAGTACTTC
CDR3 protein: CASSRDRPSQETQYF

D gene: TRBD2
clone size: once
V gene: TRBV9
CDR3 length: 15
J gene: TRBJ2-2
CDR3 DNA: TGTGCCAGCAGCCTAGCGGGGACAAACACCGGGGAGCTGTTTTTT
CDR3 protein: CASSLAGTNTGELFF

D gene: .
clone size: .
V gene: TRBV2
CDR3 length: 11
J gene: TRBJ2-4
CDR3 DNA: TGTGCCAGCAGTGAGCGGGACATTCAGTACTTC
CDR3 protein: CASSERDIQYF

D gene: .
clone size: .
V gene: TRBV20-1
CDR3 length: 14
J gene: TRBJ2-3
CDR3 DNA: TGCAGTGCTAGTGATTTACAGGGAACAGATACGCAGTATTTT
CDR3 protein: CSASDLQGTDTQYF

D gene: .
clone size: once
V gene: TRBV2
CDR3 length: 16
J gene: TRBJ1-1
CDR3 DNA: TGTGCCAGCAGTTACAGCCGACAGGACATCAACACTGAAGCTTTCTTT
CDR3 protein: CASSYSRQDINTEAFF

D gene: TRBD2
clone size: .
V gene: TRBV10-3
CDR3 length: 16
J gene: TRBJ2-5
CDR3 DNA: TGTGCCATCAGTGACCAAGGGACTAGCGGAAAAGAGACCCAGTACTTC
CDR3 protein: CAISDQGTSGKETQYF